A single sample is the source of the 9 T cell receptor beta chains below, sequenced in a study of CD8+CD57+ T cells in acquired aplastic anemia. In patients chosen for sequencing, flow cytometry had shown CD8+CD57+ cell expansion. Template material for TCR beta VDJ and CDR3 profiling consisted of genomic DNA. In TCRdb, the reads were re-called with MiXCR into one record per CDR3 protein. This table holds about 290,000 distinct CDR3 sequences, roughly 53% found once. Sequencing was performed on sorted CD4+, CD8+, or CD8+CD57+ T cells (not recorded which) from PBMCs. These receptor sequences come from a human donor with aplastic anemia.

The rearrangement joins TRBV6-5 to TRBJ2-7, with 10 bases that match TRBD2. The germline V gene has CDR1 MNHEY and CDR2 SVGAGI. The CDR3 runs 16 residues. The V segment lost 0 bases and the J segment 4 bases; nucleotides outside the gene matches: 6. This CDR3 is CASSYSIAGGGYEQYF. CDR3 sequence (DNA): TGTGCCAGCAGTTACTCGATAGCGGGGGGCGGGTACGAGCAGTACTTC.

V and J are TRBV2 and TRBJ1-1; the D is unclear. This CDR3 has 14 amino acids. The V gene's germline CDR1 is SNHLY and CDR2 FYNNEI. V was pared by 3 bases and J by 4 bases, with 12 bases between. The CDR3 reads CASSDPAGSTEAFF. The CDR3 nucleotides are TGTGCCAGCAGTGATCCCGCGGGGAGCACTGAAGCTTTCTTT.

At least ten counts were recorded for this clonotype. V gene TRBV10-3 combines with J gene TRBJ2-7; 10 positions agree with TRBD2. Unmatched junction bases numbered 8, after V lost 10 bases and J lost 2 bases. The CDR3 spans 14 residues. Per germline, CDR1 ENHRY and CDR2 SYGVKD. The CDR3 nucleotides read TGTGCCACCTCACTAGCGGGGCAGGCCTACGAGCAGTACTTC. Translation gives CATSLAGQAYEQYF.

The rearrangement uses TRBV2 and TRBJ1-3; tentative D call: TRBD1 (5 bases). This CDR3 is 15 amino acids long. Trimming shortened V by 4 bases and J by 0 bases, and 10 bases separated the two germline ends. Germline V gives CDR1 SNHLY, CDR2 FYNNEI. This chain's CDR3 is CASSVGPNSGNTIYF. The CDR3 region has the DNA TGTGCCAGCAGTGTGGGACCTAACTCTGGAAACACCATATATTTT.

This clonotype was detected a few times. The chain joins TRBV24-1 to TRBJ2-3; D gene uncertain. The germline V and J ends were trimmed by 10 bases and 0 bases, with 16 bases remaining between them. This CDR3 is built from 15 residues. The germline gives CDR1 KGHDR, CDR2 SFDVKD. CDR3 loop: CATFTQSSSTDTQYF. Written as DNA, the CDR3 is TGTGCCACATTTACCCAGAGTTCTAGCACAGATACGCAGTATTTT.

The chain couples TRBV7-9 to TRBJ1-2; weak D call: TRBD1 (5 bases). V shed 8 bases and J shed 4 bases, with 14 bases lying between them. The CDR3 extends over 13 amino acids. The germline V gene encodes CDR1 SEHNR and CDR2 FQNEAQ (reference sequence). The CDR3 DNA sequence: TGTGCCAGCCTTGCTGATGGGGCCTATGGCTACACCTTC. It is translated as CASLADGAYGYTF. The full variable domain, its missing parts supplied by reference TRBV7-9 and TRBJ1-2, is DTGVSQNPRHKITKRGQNVTFRCDPISEHNRLYWYRQTLGQGPEFLTYFQNEAQLEKSRLLSDRFSAERPKGSFSTLEIQRTEQGDSAMYLCASLADGAYGYTFGSGTRLTVV.

This clonotype was seen ten or more times. This chain uses TRBV2 with TRBJ2-7, with TRBD2 as a possible D gene (6 bases). Germline CDR1 is SNHLY and CDR2 is FYNNEI. V was pared by 8 bases and J by 0 bases, with 17 bases between. The CDR3 runs 15 residues. CDR3 nucleotides: TGTGCCAGCGAGACGGGAGACAGTAACTCCTACGAGCAGTACTTC. Translating it yields CASETGDSNSYEQYF.

The sample holds a few counts of this clonotype. The genes are TRBV10-3 and TRBJ1-2; 7 bases line up with TRBD1. Germline trimming cut 6 bases from V and 8 bases from J; bases unmatched to any gene: 15. There are 15 residues in the CDR3. Germline CDR1 is ENHRY and CDR2 is SYGVKD. The CDR3 loop is CAIRGGGDRAQGYTF. The CDR3 nucleotides read TGTGCCATCAGAGGTGGTGGAGACAGGGCGCAGGGCTACACCTTC.

The V call is TRBV7-6, the J call TRBJ2-7, with 8 bases aligning to TRBD1. V dropped 2 bases and J dropped 3; count of bases not matched to a gene: 12. CDR1 is SGHVS, CDR2 FNYEAQ, per germline. The CDR3 contains 17 residues. CDR3 in DNA: TGTGCCAGCAGCTTAACCCTCCCGGGACAGGCGGGCTACGAGCAGTACTTC. Residues: CASSLTLPGQAGYEQYF.